Listed here are 25 T cell receptor beta chains from one sample, sequenced in a study of Ad26.COV2.S vaccination and SARS-CoV-2 variants. Profiling relied on immunoSEQ multiplex PCR, and the TCRdb table lists in-frame clones only, not all of them. This sample has hundreds of thousands of clones, with over 75% found just once. Treatment denoted: some 20 received Ad26.COV2.S at low or high dose, single or two shots; several received placebo; per-sample allocation not given. The samples date from day 63 after the first vaccine or placebo injection. This specimen was peripheral blood, taken in a trial of Ad26.COV2.S vaccine versus placebo. All receptors derive from a person aged 18-65 years who received the Ad26.COV2.S COVID-19 vaccine or a placebo.

In its sample, this clone was seen once. The chain employs TRBV29-1 and TRBJ2-3; 7 bases match TRBD2. V gave up 2 bases and J gave up 3 bases; unmatched junction bases: 5. CDR1 is SQVTM, CDR2 ANQGSEA, per germline. The CDR3 sequence is 14 residues long. CDR3 in amino acids: CSVELAERTDTQYF. The DNA for the CDR3 is TGCAGCGTTGAACTAGCGGAGAGAACAGATACGCAGTATTTT.

This chain links TRBV11-2 with TRBJ2-7; D unclear. With 5 bases removed from V and 0 bases from J, the gap between germline ends came to 8 bases. The V gene's germline CDR1 is SGHAT and CDR2 FQNNGV. The CDR3 totals 13 residues. The CDR3 is CASSQQYSYEQYF. CDR3 DNA sequence: TGTGCCAGCAGCCAACAGTACTCCTACGAGCAGTACTTC.

The J gene is TRBJ1-1, the V gene TRBV25-1; 8 nucleotides align to TRBD1. V gave up 7 bases and J gave up 1 base; unmatched junction bases: 2. CDR1 and CDR2 (germline): MGHDK, SYGVNS. There are 13 residues in the CDR3. The CDR3 loop reads CASIGTGNTEAFF. The CDR3, as DNA: TGTGCCAGCATAGGGACAGGGAACACTGAAGCTTTCTTT.

V usage is TRBV3-1 (or the pseudogene TRBV3-2) and J usage is TRBJ1-6; D ambiguous. The CDR3 spans 14 residues. CDR1 LGHDT and CDR2 YNNKEL come from the germline V gene (reference sequence). The V end lost 3 bases, the J end lost 9 bases, and 12 bases lay between the germline ends. CDR3 protein: CASSHIRGVSPLHF. CDR3 bases: TGTGCCAGCAGCCATATCCGTGGGGTTTCACCCCTCCACTTT.

The chain is built from TRBV5-1 and TRBJ2-7, with unresolved D. The CDR3 has 16 residues. Trimming took 4 bases from V and 9 from J, leaving 26 bases between them. Germline-derived CDR1 and CDR2 are SGHRS and YFSETQ. The CDR3: CASSLATGTLMDVQYF. The CDR3 coding sequence is TGCGCCAGCAGCCTGGCGACTGGCACCCTCATGGATGTGCAGTACTTC.

As DNA, the CDR3 is TGTGCCAGCAGCTATTTACAGGGTTCCGAGCAGTACTTC. It specifies CASSYLQGSEQYF. The chain joins TRBV7-9 to TRBJ2-7; perhaps TRBD1 as D (6 bases). CDR1 is SEHNR and CDR2 is FQNEAQ in the germline V gene (reference sequence). This CDR3 region has 13 residues. Trimming pared 4 bases from V and 6 bases from J, leaving 13 bases between.

The genes are TRBV19 and TRBJ2-6; D unclear. Germline CDR1 is LNHDA and CDR2 is SQIVND (reference sequence). The germline V and J ends were trimmed by 2 bases and 0 bases, with 8 bases remaining between them. The CDR3 runs 16 residues. CDR3 bases: TGTGCCAGTAGTATAACCAGGAACTCTGGGGCCAACGTCCTGACTTTC. Translation gives CASSITRNSGANVLTF.

This chain uses TRBV6-5 with TRBJ1-2; 10 positions match TRBD1. Germline values: CDR1 MNHEY, CDR2 SVGAGI. The CDR3 runs 13 residues. J was trimmed by 7 bases and V by 4 bases; bases with no gene match: 3. For the CDR3, the DNA is TGTGCCAGCAGTTCCCGGACAGGGGGTGGCTACACCTTC. It translates to CASSSRTGGGYTF.

The V gene is TRBV19, the J gene TRBJ1-5, with 7 positions matching TRBD1. V shed 5 bases, J shed 0 bases, and the junction held 7 bases outside the gene matches. The CDR3 spans 16 residues. Germline CDR1 reads LNHDA; CDR2 reads SQIVND (reference sequence). The CDR3 region is CASSETGTVSNQPQHF. The CDR3 nucleotides read TGTGCCAGTAGTGAAACCGGGACAGTTAGCAATCAGCCCCAGCATTTT.

The chain is built from TRBV6-5 and TRBJ2-7, with TRBD1 matching over 7 bases. CDR3 length: 13 residues. Germline assignment: CDR1 MNHEY and CDR2 SVGAGI. Losses at the gene ends were 5 bases for V and 3 bases for J; bases not matched to a gene: 4. DNA for the CDR3: TGTGCCAGCAGTCGAGACAGGGTCTACGAGCAGTACTTC. Translation gives CASSRDRVYEQYF.

This clone appeared many times. The V gene is TRBV20-1, the J gene TRBJ1-3; D remains ambiguous. The germline V gene encodes CDR1 DFQATT and CDR2 SNEGSKA (reference sequence). The CDR3 consists of 11 residues. Trimming cost V 2 bases and J 5 bases, with 4 bases left between them. CDR3 sequence (DNA): TGCAGTGCTAGAACCCGAAACACCATATATTTT. It is translated as CSARTRNTIYF.

V usage is TRBV10-3 and J usage is TRBJ2-3; D is ambiguous. The V and J ends lost 0 bases and 3 bases respectively, with 10 bases between them. This CDR3 is 15 amino acids long. The germline V gene has CDR1 ENHRY and CDR2 SYGVKD. This chain's CDR3 is CAISESIAQTDTQYF. The CDR3 DNA reads as TGTGCCATCAGTGAGTCGATAGCCCAAACAGATACGCAGTATTTT.

The chain employs TRBV2 and TRBJ1-2, with 12 positions matching TRBD1. The CDR3 consists of 16 residues. CDR1 and CDR2 from the germline V gene are SNHLY and FYNNEI. Trimming took 5 bases from V and 5 from J; bases not matched to a gene: 9. The CDR3 region has the DNA TGTGCCAGCAGTTATACCGGGACAGGGGGCGTTTATGGCTACACCTTC. Protein product: CASSYTGTGGVYGYTF.

The chain has TRBV29-1 and TRBJ2-7; perhaps TRBD1 as D (5 bases). V was pared by 3 bases and J by 3 bases, with 12 bases between. The CDR3 loop spans 13 amino acids. Per germline, CDR1 SQVTM and CDR2 ANQGSEA. CDR3 in amino acids: CSVEGRANYEQYF. For the CDR3, the DNA is TGCAGCGTTGAGGGGCGAGCCAACTACGAGCAGTACTTC.

V usage is TRBV19 and J usage is TRBJ1-2, with D uncertain. The CDR3 runs 13 residues. V lost 6 bases to trimming and J lost 5 bases, with 13 bases between them. Germline V lookup: CDR1 LNHDA, CDR2 SQIVND (reference sequence). The CDR3 here is CASSRETPYGYTF. CDR3 bases: TGTGCCAGTAGCCGGGAAACTCCATATGGCTACACCTTC.

The rearrangement joins TRBV5-1 to TRBJ1-1; 7 bases fit TRBD1. Germline CDR1 reads SGHRS; CDR2 reads YFSETQ. This CDR3 region has 15 residues. V lost 0 bases to trimming and J lost 2 bases; unmatched junction nucleotides: 4. This CDR3 reads CASSLVGQANTEAFF. Written as DNA, the CDR3 is TGCGCCAGCAGCTTGGTAGGACAGGCCAACACTGAAGCTTTCTTT.

The rearrangement joins TRBV11-2 to TRBJ2-7; 9 bases map to TRBD2. The CDR3 runs 15 residues. CDR1 and CDR2 (germline): SGHAT, FQNNGV. V shed 5 bases, J shed 3 bases, and the junction held 8 bases outside the gene matches. In DNA form, the CDR3 reads TGTGCCAGCAGCGGTCTTAGCGGGAGTTTCTACGAGCAGTACTTC. Its protein is CASSGLSGSFYEQYF. The full variable domain, its missing parts supplied by reference TRBV11-2 and TRBJ2-7, is EAGVAQSPRYKIIEKRQSVAFWCNPISGHATLYWYQQILGQGPKLLIQFQNNGVVDDSQLPKDRFSAERLKGVDSTLKIQPAKLEDSAVYLCASSGLSGSFYEQYFGPGTRLTVT.

This chain joins TRBV5-1 and TRBJ2-2, with 10 nucleotides matching TRBD2. Germline V gene data show CDR1 as SGHRS and CDR2 as YFSETQ. This CDR3 is built from 16 residues. The J segment lost 4 bases and the V segment lost 4 bases, leaving 7 bases of the junction unmatched. The CDR3 nucleotides read TGCGCCAGCAGCGATACTAGCGGGACTGTCACCGGGGAGCTGTTTTTT. This translates into CASSDTSGTVTGELFF.

The rearrangement joins TRBV6-6 to TRBJ2-7; 9 nucleotides align to TRBD1. Germline lookup yields CDR1 MNHNY and CDR2 SVGAGI (reference sequence). V lost 2 bases to trimming and J lost 5 bases; unmatched junction nucleotides: 7. The CDR3 extends over 15 amino acids. CDR3 DNA: TGTGCCAGCAGTTACCCTAGGACAGGGGCTCACGAGCAGTACTTC. Translating gives CASSYPRTGAHEQYF.

This clone was recorded once. V gene TRBV27 combines with J gene TRBJ2-2; D gene ambiguous. The CDR3 is made up of 13 amino acids. V lost 3 bases and J lost 10, with 12 bases in between. Per the germline V gene, CDR1 is MNHEY and CDR2 is SMNVEV (reference sequence). The CDR3 DNA reads as TGTGCCAGCAGTTTGAGGTCCTTAGCGGAGCTGTTTTTT. Encoded protein: CASSLRSLAELFF.

This clone turned up a few times. The chain combines TRBV19 with TRBJ1-1; weak D call: TRBD1 (5 bases). The CDR3 contains 14 residues. Germline-derived CDR1 and CDR2 are LNHDA and SQIVND (reference sequence). V shed 5 bases and J shed 1 base, with 11 bases lying between them. For the CDR3, the DNA is TGTGCCAGTAGTCCCCGGGGGAAGAACACTGAAGCTTTCTTT. As protein: CASSPRGKNTEAFF.

This clone was detected once. This chain links TRBV5-1 with TRBJ2-2; TRBD2 matches 9 bases. This CDR3 has 17 amino acids. CDR1 and CDR2 from the germline V gene are SGHRS and YFSETQ. V shed 4 bases and J 6 bases; nucleotides not matched to a gene: 13. The CDR3 nucleotides are TGCGCCAGCAGCCTCCAAGTACCGGGACTAGCTGCCGGGGAGCTGTTTTTT. The encoded protein is CASSLQVPGLAAGELFF.

The chain carries TRBV2 and TRBJ1-1; possible D gene TRBD1, 6 bases. Between the trimmed V and J ends, which lost 10 bases and 0 bases, there was a span of 12 bases. The length of the CDR3 is 13 residues. The germline V gene encodes CDR1 SNHLY and CDR2 FYNNEI. The CDR3: CATADSVNTEAFF. For the CDR3, the DNA is TGTGCCACCGCGGACAGTGTGAACACTGAAGCTTTCTTT. Full variable domain (outside the CDR3, taken from reference TRBV2 and TRBJ1-1): EPEVTQTPSHQVTQMGQEVILRCVPISNHLYFYWYRQILGQKVEFLVSFYNNEISEKSEIFDDQFSVERPDGSNFTLKIRSTKLEDSAMYFCATADSVNTEAFFGQGTRLTVV.

The chain combines TRBV6-6 with TRBJ2-7, with TRBD1 identical over 7 bases. This CDR3 contains 12 residues. Trimming at V came to 4 bases and at J to 6 bases, leaving 3 bases not matched to a gene. Germline V gene sequence: CDR1 MNHNY, CDR2 SVGAGI (reference sequence). The CDR3 protein is CASSSQGVEQYF. In DNA, the CDR3 is TGTGCCAGCAGTTCCCAGGGGGTCGAGCAGTACTTC.

This sequence joins TRBV25-1 and TRBJ1-4; 8 bases map to TRBD1. Germline V gives CDR1 MGHDK, CDR2 SYGVNS. CDR3 size: 14 residues. Trimming removed 6 bases from V and 7 bases from J; junction bases left unmatched: 7. CDR3 residues: CASRDRGVSEKLFF. The CDR3 coding sequence is TGTGCCAGCAGAGACAGGGGCGTGAGTGAAAAACTGTTTTTT.